Listed below are T cell receptor beta chains from one sample, sequenced in a study of brain T cells in children with intractable seizures. Measured with immunoSEQ multiplex PCR; TCRdb has only the in-frame clones, and not every one. The sample contains about 340,000 clones, over 90% of which appear only once. The input for sequencing was peripheral blood, taken less than 6 months after surgery. These receptors all come from a boy in the first two years of life with tuberous sclerosis and intractable seizures. Both conserved end residues are part of each CDR3. D genes are given only for firm matches. Some rows have no size entry. The others give once, few or many, or a class for an expanded clone.

abundance	v_gene	d_gene	j_gene	len	CDR3nt	CDR3aa
NA	TRBV28	TRBD2	TRBJ2-1	16	TGTGCCAGCAGTTTCCTGAGACTAGCGGGAATAGGTGAGCAGTTCTTC	CASSFLRLAGIGEQFF
NA	TRBV13	NA	TRBJ2-6	17	TGTGCCAGCAGGGCCTTGGGGGAGGCAACTGGGGCCAACGTCCTGACTTTC	CASRALGEATGANVLTF
medium-sized	TRBV28	NA	TRBJ2-7	18	TGTGCCAGCAGTCCCCCGTTGGGCCGGAGGGGCCCCGACTACGAGCAGTACTTC	CASSPPLGRRGPDYEQYF
NA	TRBV24-1	NA	TRBJ2-1	17	TGTGCCACCAGTGATTCCTGGCGGCTTAGCTCCTACAATGAGCAGTTCTTC	CATSDSWRLSSYNEQFF
NA	TRBV7-9	TRBD2	TRBJ2-3	15	TGTGCCAGCAGCTTAGGACTAGCGGGCACAGATACGCAGTATTTT	CASSLGLAGTDTQYF
NA	TRBV14	NA	TRBJ2-7	15	TGTGCCAGCAGCCAAGAGCCCGCGATCCCCTACGAGCAGTACTTC	CASSQEPAIPYEQYF
NA	TRBV5-6	NA	TRBJ1-2	15	TGTGCCAGCAGCTTACCGGGGACTGAATGGTATGGCTACACCTTC	CASSLPGTEWYGYTF
NA	TRBV7-3	NA	TRBJ1-1	13	TGTGCCAGCAGCTTAGGCAGGAACACTGAAGCTTTCTTT	CASSLGRNTEAFF
NA	TRBV4-1	TRBD1	TRBJ2-7	14	TGCGCCAGCAGCCGGGGACAGGATTTCAGCGAGCAGTACTTC	CASSRGQDFSEQYF
NA	TRBV4-1	TRBD1	TRBJ1-1	16	TGCGCCAGCAGCCAACCGGGGACAGGATTTAACACTGAAGCTTTCTTT	CASSQPGTGFNTEAFF
once	TRBV5-5	TRBD1	TRBJ2-7	14	TGTGCCAGCAGCCGGGACAGGGGACCCTACGAGCAGTACTTC	CASSRDRGPYEQYF
NA	TRBV27	NA	TRBJ2-1	15	TGTGCCAGCAATAGGGACGGCAGCTCCTACAATGAGCAGTTCTTC	CASNRDGSSYNEQFF